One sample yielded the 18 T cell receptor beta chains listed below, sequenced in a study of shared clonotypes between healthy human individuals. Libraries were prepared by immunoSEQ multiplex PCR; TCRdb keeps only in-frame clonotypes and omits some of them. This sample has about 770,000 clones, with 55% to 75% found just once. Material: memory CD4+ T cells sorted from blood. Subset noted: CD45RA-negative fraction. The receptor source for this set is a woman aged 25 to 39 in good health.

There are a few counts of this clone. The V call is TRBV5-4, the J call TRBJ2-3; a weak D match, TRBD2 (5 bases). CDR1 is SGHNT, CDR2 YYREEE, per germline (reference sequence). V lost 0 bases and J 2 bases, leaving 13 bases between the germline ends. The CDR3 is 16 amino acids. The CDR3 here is CASSLVAGDFTDTQYF. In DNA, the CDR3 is TGTGCCAGCAGCTTGGTGGCGGGCGACTTCACAGATACGCAGTATTTT.

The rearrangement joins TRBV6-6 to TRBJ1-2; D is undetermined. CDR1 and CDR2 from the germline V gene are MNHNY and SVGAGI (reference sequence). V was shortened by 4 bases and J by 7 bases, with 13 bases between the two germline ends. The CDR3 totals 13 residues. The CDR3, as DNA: TGTGCCAGCAGTTTTACCGATACTGGTGGCTACACCTTC. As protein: CASSFTDTGGYTF.

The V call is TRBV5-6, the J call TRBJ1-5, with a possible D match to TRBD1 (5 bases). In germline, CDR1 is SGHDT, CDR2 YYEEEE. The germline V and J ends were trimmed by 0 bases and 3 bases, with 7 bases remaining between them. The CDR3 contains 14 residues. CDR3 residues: CASSLAGYNQPQHF. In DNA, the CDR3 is TGTGCCAGCAGCTTGGCAGGGTACAATCAGCCCCAGCATTTT.

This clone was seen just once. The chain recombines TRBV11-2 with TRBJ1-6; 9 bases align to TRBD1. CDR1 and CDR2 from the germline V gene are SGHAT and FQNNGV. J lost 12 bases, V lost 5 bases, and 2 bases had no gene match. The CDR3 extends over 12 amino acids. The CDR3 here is CASSLDRGPLHF. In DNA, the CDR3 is TGTGCCAGCAGCCTGGACAGGGGACCCCTCCACTTT.

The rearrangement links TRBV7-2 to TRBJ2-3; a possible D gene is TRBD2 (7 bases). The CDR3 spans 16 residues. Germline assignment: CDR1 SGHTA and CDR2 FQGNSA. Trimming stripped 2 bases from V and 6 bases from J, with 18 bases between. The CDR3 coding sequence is TGTGCCAGCAGCTTATTTTCGGGTTCGGGGGGCGATACGCAGTATTTT. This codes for CASSLFSGSGGDTQYF.

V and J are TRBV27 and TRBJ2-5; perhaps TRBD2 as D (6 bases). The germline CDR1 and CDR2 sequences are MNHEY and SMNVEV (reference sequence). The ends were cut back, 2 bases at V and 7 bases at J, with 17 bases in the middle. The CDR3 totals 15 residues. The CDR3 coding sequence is TGTGCCAGCAGTTTAGGATCCCAGCCCGGGAGGACCCAGTACTTC. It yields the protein CASSLGSQPGRTQYF.

The CDR3, as DNA: TGTGCCAGCAGTATGGGATCGACTAGCGGAGGCACAGATACGCAGTATTTT. This encodes CASSMGSTSGGTDTQYF. The chain combines TRBV27 with TRBJ2-3, with 9 bases fitting TRBD2. Germline CDR1 MNHEY, CDR2 SMNVEV (reference sequence). CDR3 length: 17 amino acids. V was pared by 5 bases and J by 1 base, with 10 bases of the junction left unmatched.

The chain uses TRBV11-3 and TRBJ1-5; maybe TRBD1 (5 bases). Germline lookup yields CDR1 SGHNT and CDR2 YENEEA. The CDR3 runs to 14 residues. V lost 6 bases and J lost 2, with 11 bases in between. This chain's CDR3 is CASSSRVGNQPQHF. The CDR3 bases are TGTGCCAGCAGTTCCAGGGTGGGCAATCAGCCCCAGCATTTT.

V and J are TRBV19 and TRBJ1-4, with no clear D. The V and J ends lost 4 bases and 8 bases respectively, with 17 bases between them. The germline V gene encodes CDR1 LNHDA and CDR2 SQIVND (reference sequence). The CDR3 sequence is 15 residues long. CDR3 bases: TGTGCCAGTAGTAGTTGGGCCGCCGGCGAGGAAAAACTGTTTTTT. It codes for CASSSWAAGEEKLFF.

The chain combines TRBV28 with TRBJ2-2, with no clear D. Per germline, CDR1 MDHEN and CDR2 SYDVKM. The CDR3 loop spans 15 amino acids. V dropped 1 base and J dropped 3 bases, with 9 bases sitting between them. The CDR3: CASSLYGTHTGELFF. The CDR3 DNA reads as TGTGCCAGCAGTTTATACGGTACCCACACCGGGGAGCTGTTTTTT.

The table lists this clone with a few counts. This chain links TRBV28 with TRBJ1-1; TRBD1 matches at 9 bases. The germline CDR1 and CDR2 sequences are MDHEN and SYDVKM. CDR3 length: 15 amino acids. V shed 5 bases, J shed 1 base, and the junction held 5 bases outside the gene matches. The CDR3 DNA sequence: TGTGCCAGCAGTCCCCTACAGGGGGCGAACACTGAAGCTTTCTTT. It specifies CASSPLQGANTEAFF.

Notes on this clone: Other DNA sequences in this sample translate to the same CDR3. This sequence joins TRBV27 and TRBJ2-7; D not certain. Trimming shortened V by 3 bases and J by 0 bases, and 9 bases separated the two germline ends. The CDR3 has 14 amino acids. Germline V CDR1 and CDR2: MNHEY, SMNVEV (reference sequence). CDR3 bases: TGTGCCAGCAGTTTGAGCGAGACCTCCTACGAGCAGTACTTC. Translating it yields CASSLSETSYEQYF.

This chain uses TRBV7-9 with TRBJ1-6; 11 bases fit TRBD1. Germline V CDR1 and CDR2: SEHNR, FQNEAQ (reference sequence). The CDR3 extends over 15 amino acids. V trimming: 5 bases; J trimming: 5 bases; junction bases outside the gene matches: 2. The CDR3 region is CASSPGQGDNSPLHF. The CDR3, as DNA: TGTGCCAGCAGCCCGGGACAGGGGGATAATTCACCCCTCCACTTT.

The CDR3 loop reads CASSSGLISGNTIYF. In DNA, the CDR3 is TGTGCCAGCAGCTCTGGACTGATCTCTGGAAACACCATATATTTT. The V and J genes are TRBV14 and TRBJ1-3; D is undetermined. This CDR3 is built from 15 residues. Germline loops: CDR1 SGHDN, CDR2 FVKESK. V was cut by 5 bases and J by 0 bases, with 11 bases left in between.

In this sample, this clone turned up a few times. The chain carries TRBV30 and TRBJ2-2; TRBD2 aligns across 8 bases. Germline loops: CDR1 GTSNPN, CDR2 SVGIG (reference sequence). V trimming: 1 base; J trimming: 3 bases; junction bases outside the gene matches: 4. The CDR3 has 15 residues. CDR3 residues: CAWSAREGYTGELFF. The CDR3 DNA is TGTGCCTGGAGTGCCCGGGAGGGGTACACCGGGGAGCTGTTTTTT.

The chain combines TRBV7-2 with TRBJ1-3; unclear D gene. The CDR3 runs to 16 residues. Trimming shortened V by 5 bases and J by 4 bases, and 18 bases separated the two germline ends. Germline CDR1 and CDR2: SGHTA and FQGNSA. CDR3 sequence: CASSVALKGSGNTIYF. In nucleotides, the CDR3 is TGTGCCAGCAGCGTCGCGTTGAAGGGATCCGGAAACACCATATATTTT.

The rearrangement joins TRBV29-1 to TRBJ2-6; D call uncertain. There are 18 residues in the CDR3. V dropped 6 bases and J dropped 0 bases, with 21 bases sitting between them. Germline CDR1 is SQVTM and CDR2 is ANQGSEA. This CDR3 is CSVGSNMESSSGANVLTF. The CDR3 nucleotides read TGCAGCGTAGGCTCGAATATGGAGTCAAGCTCTGGGGCCAACGTCCTGACTTTC.

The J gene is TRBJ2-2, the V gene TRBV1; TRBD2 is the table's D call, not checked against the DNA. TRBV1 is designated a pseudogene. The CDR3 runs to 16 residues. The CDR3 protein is CTSERTSGRRTGELFF. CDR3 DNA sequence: TGCACCAGCGAGAGAACTAGCGGGCGACGAACCGGGGAGCTGTTTTTT.